This T cell receptor beta chain was identified during a study of blood T cell repertoires in COVID-19. CDR3 length equals 13 residues. Losses at the gene ends were 4 bases for V and 13 bases for J; bases not matched to a gene: 10. Germline V gene data show CDR1 as SGHRS and CDR2 as YFSETQ. Sequencing was performed with immunoSEQ multiplex PCR; in TCRdb, only in-frame clones are kept and a portion is missing. Altogether about 150,000 clones are present, 84% being singletons, with the ten largest covering around 7.8%. V and J are TRBV5-1 and TRBJ1-2; TRBD1 matches 10 bases. This sequence originates from a man aged 45-65 years who had recovered from COVID-19. The source material was PBMCs or T cells enriched from blood (not recorded which). CDR3 in DNA: TGCGCCAGCAGCCCTGGACAGGGGGGCCCCACCACCTTC. It is translated as CASSPGQGGPTTF.